These 29 T cell receptor beta chains share one sample of origin, sequenced in a study of T cells in Graves' hyperthyroidism and ophthalmopathy. TCR beta CDR3 regions were amplified from RNA transcripts. Primed by the HTBI set, a first-round RT-PCR was run on the TCR CDR3. TCRdb reprocessed the multiplex PCR reads with MiXCR, giving one entry per CDR3 protein. This table has around 500,000 distinct CDR3 sequences, roughly 15% appearing once. Sequenced material: blood. All receptors derive from a woman in her thirties or forties with Graves' hyperthyroidism.

The genes are TRBV6-5 and TRBJ1-2, with a tentative D call TRBD1 (5 bases). The CDR3 loop spans 15 amino acids. Between the trimmed V and J ends, which lost 2 bases and 5 bases, there was a span of 15 bases. Germline CDR1 is MNHEY and CDR2 is SVGAGI. For the CDR3, the DNA is TGTGCCAGCAGTTACCGTGGGACGCTGGGGTATGGCTACACCTTC. This translates into CASSYRGTLGYGYTF.

This clonotype was seen repeatedly, ten times or more. This sequence joins TRBV2 and TRBJ1-2; 8 bases match TRBD1. CDR3 length equals 15 residues. V trimming: 2 bases; J trimming: 9 bases; junction bases outside the gene matches: 11. From germline, CDR1 is SNHLY and CDR2 FYNNEI. The CDR3 coding sequence is TGTGCCAGCAGTGAATCAGGACAGGGAGTTATGCGCTACACCTTC. This sequence encodes CASSESGQGVMRYTF.

This clonotype was picked up many times. The chain is built from TRBV7-2 and TRBJ2-1, with 9 bases lining up with TRBD2. The CDR3 consists of 20 residues. The germline V gene encodes CDR1 SGHTA and CDR2 FQGNSA. Trimming took 5 bases from V and 3 from J; bases not matched to a gene: 20. The CDR3 region is CASSRAGGRLGGRGYNEQFF. CDR3 coding DNA: TGTGCCAGCAGCCGGGCAGGGGGTCGCTTGGGCGGGAGGGGCTACAATGAGCAGTTCTTC.

This clonotype was counted only a few times. This sequence joins TRBV15 and TRBJ2-3, with TRBD2 as a possible D gene (6 bases). The CDR3 runs 15 residues. Trimming cost V 5 bases and J 2 bases, with 14 bases left between them. Germline V gives CDR1 LNHNV, CDR2 YYDKDF (reference sequence). The DNA for the CDR3 is TGTGCCACCAGCGGCCCGGGACTCTTCACAGATACGCAGTATTTT. Residues: CATSGPGLFTDTQYF.

This chain uses TRBV5-1 with TRBJ1-1, with unresolved D. The CDR3 covers 13 residues. V was pared by 7 bases and J by 1 base, with 11 bases between. Germline values: CDR1 SGHRS, CDR2 YFSETQ. CDR3 DNA: TGCGCCAGCGCCCTCCGGGGGAACACTGAAGCTTTCTTT. As protein: CASALRGNTEAFF.

This clonotype was detected only a few times. This chain links TRBV19 with TRBJ2-1; unclear D gene. Germline V gives CDR1 LNHDA, CDR2 SQIVND (reference sequence). The CDR3 is made up of 15 amino acids. Trimming stripped 7 bases from V and 0 bases from J, with 13 bases between. CDR3 nucleotides: TGTGCCAGTACCTCCGCCGGAAGCTCCTACAATGAGCAGTTCTTC. As protein: CASTSAGSSYNEQFF.

The chain recombines TRBV12-3 or TRBV12-4 with TRBJ2-7, with 8 bases aligning to TRBD2. This CDR3 spans 16 amino acids. The ends lost 6 bases at V and 6 bases at J; junction bases unmatched: 16. The CDR3 reads CASRTLGSGSSGEQYF. In DNA, the CDR3 is TGTGCCAGCAGGACCCTAGGAAGCGGGAGCTCCGGCGAGCAGTACTTC.

This clonotype was counted at least ten times. The V call is TRBV6-2 or TRBV6-3, the J call TRBJ1-4, with D possibly TRBD1 on 5 matching bases. V lost 6 bases to trimming and J lost 0 bases, with 14 bases between them. The CDR3 has 16 residues. Germline lookup yields CDR1 MNHEY and CDR2 SVGEGT. For the CDR3, the DNA is TGTGCCAGCAGACGCCGGGACCGAACAACTAATGAAAAACTGTTTTTT. Translating it yields CASRRRDRTTNEKLFF.

This clonotype was counted a few times. V and J are TRBV27 and TRBJ2-2; D gene ambiguous. The CDR3 sequence is 14 residues long. Trimming removed 6 bases from V and 1 base from J, with 9 bases in between. The V gene's germline CDR1 is MNHEY and CDR2 SMNVEV (reference sequence). CDR3 amino acids: CASSWAGNTGELFF. CDR3 DNA sequence: TGTGCCAGCAGCTGGGCAGGGAACACCGGGGAGCTGTTTTTT.

This clonotype was counted many times. The chain joins TRBV2 to TRBJ2-7; a possible D gene is TRBD2 (5 bases). This CDR3 has 13 residues. Germline loops: CDR1 SNHLY, CDR2 FYNNEI. Trimming pared 3 bases from V and 2 bases from J, leaving 8 bases between. CDR3 region: CASSEVTTYEQYF. The CDR3 DNA reads TGTGCCAGCAGTGAGGTGACTACCTACGAGCAGTACTTC. The full variable domain, rest sourced from reference TRBV2 and TRBJ2-7, is EPEVTQTPSHQVTQMGQEVILRCVPISNHLYFYWYRQILGQKVEFLVSFYNNEISEKSEIFDDQFSVERPDGSNFTLKIRSTKLEDSAMYFCASSEVTTYEQYFGPGTRLTVT.

This clonotype was found a few times. The chain employs TRBV4-2 and TRBJ2-5; D unclear. This CDR3 has 15 residues. Looked up from germline, CDR1 is LGHNA and CDR2 is YNFKEQ. V lost 0 bases, J lost 2 bases, and 10 bases lay in between. The CDR3 loop reads CASSQEFTAQETQYF. For the CDR3, the DNA is TGTGCCAGCAGCCAAGAGTTTACAGCTCAAGAGACCCAGTACTTC.

This clonotype appeared a few times. This chain uses TRBV12-3 or TRBV12-4 with TRBJ2-5; D perhaps matches TRBD2 (5 bases). Trimming took 0 bases from V and 5 from J, leaving 13 bases between them. There are 15 residues in the CDR3. CDR3 amino acids: CASSLAEGLGETQYF. Here the CDR3 DNA reads TGTGCCAGCAGTTTAGCCGAGGGCCTGGGGGAGACCCAGTACTTC.

This clonotype was detected many times. The chain combines TRBV15 with TRBJ2-7, with D unclear. The germline CDR1 and CDR2 sequences are LNHNV and YYDKDF (reference sequence). V lost 1 base to trimming and J lost 1 base, with 17 bases between them. The CDR3 has 17 residues. CDR3 in DNA: TGTGCCACCAGCAGAGCACTGGGGAAACAGATTTCCTACGAGCAGTACTTC. This sequence encodes CATSRALGKQISYEQYF.

This clonotype turned up a few times. This clone may be a read error of a much larger clone one base away. The rearrangement uses TRBV12-3 or TRBV12-4 and TRBJ2-5, with no clear D. Between the trimmed V and J ends, which lost 7 bases and 5 bases, there was a span of 11 bases. This CDR3 is 12 amino acids long. As DNA, the CDR3 is TGTGCCAGCAAACGGAGCGTTGAGACCCAGTACTTC. The encoded protein is CASKRSVETQYF.

The chain couples TRBV28 to TRBJ2-1; 13 bases align to TRBD2. The J segment lost 4 bases and the V segment lost 5 bases, leaving 11 bases of the junction unmatched. The CDR3 covers 18 residues. Germline assignment: CDR1 MDHEN and CDR2 SYDVKM. The chain's CDR3 is CASSKKTSGRLQYNEQFF. The DNA of the CDR3 is TGTGCCAGCAGTAAGAAGACTAGCGGGAGGCTACAATACAATGAGCAGTTCTTC.

This clonotype was seen many times. The chain has TRBV12-3 or TRBV12-4 and TRBJ2-4; TRBD2 matches at 10 bases. V gave up 6 bases and J gave up 0 bases; unmatched junction bases: 8. The CDR3 has 17 residues. CDR3 DNA sequence: TGTGCCAGCAGGGTAGGACTAGCGGAACTAGCCAAAAACATTCAGTACTTC. Translated: CASRVGLAELAKNIQYF.

Turning to this clonotype: Just one base apart from a much larger clone, this may be a read error. The chain links TRBV30 to TRBJ2-1, with a possible D match to TRBD1 (6 bases). The CDR3 has 13 amino acids. CDR1 is GTSNPN, CDR2 SVGIG, per germline (reference sequence). The CDR3 region is CAWGTLTYNEQLF. DNA of the CDR3: TGTGCCTGGGGGACACTTACCTACAATGAGCAGCTCTTC.

As concerns this clonotype: A much larger clone lies one base from this, so it may be a read error. This rearrangement joins TRBV30 to TRBJ2-7, with a possible D match to TRBD1 (6 bases). V gave up 1 base and J gave up 3 bases, with 13 bases separating them. The CDR3 covers 14 residues. Germline CDR1 is GTSNPN and CDR2 is SVGIG (reference sequence). CDR3 DNA sequence: TGTGCCTGGAGTGCTAGGGGGAAAAGCTACGAGCAGTACTTC. Protein sequence: CAWSARGKSYEQYF.

This rearrangement joins TRBV6-1 to TRBJ2-1; 9 bases are shared with TRBD1. Germline V gives CDR1 MNHNS, CDR2 SASEGT. Trimming at V came to 6 bases and at J to 5 bases, leaving 11 bases not matched to a gene. The CDR3 loop spans 16 amino acids. The CDR3 spells CASRLEGTGIHNEQFF. CDR3 sequence (DNA): TGTGCCAGCAGACTGGAAGGGACAGGGATACACAATGAGCAGTTCTTC.

This clonotype came up many times. The chain carries TRBV28 and TRBJ2-7, with D hard to call. The CDR3 is made up of 14 amino acids. Germline V lookup: CDR1 MDHEN, CDR2 SYDVKM. The V and J ends lost 3 bases and 0 bases respectively, with 9 bases between them. The CDR3 sequence: CASSFGKLSYEQYF. Here the CDR3 DNA reads TGTGCCAGCAGTTTTGGGAAGCTCTCCTACGAGCAGTACTTC. Full variable domain (rest looked up from reference TRBV28 and TRBJ2-7): DVKVTQSSRYLVKRTGEKVFLECVQDMDHENMFWYRQDPGLGLRLIYFSYDVKMKEKGDIPEGYSVSREKKERFSLILESASTNQTSMYLCASSFGKLSYEQYFGPGTRLTVT.

The rearrangement links TRBV5-1 to TRBJ2-2; TRBD2 matches 14 bases. CDR1 SGHRS and CDR2 YFSETQ come from the germline V gene. Trimming removed 3 bases from V and 3 bases from J; junction bases left unmatched: 7. This CDR3 spans 18 amino acids. The CDR3 spells CASSSGLAGVSDTGELFF. Written as DNA, the CDR3 is TGCGCCAGCAGCTCGGGACTAGCGGGAGTGTCGGACACCGGGGAGCTGTTTTTT.

This clonotype occurred a few times. V usage is TRBV24-1 and J usage is TRBJ2-2, with TRBD2 identical over 10 bases. Germline loops: CDR1 KGHDR, CDR2 SFDVKD. The CDR3 extends over 18 amino acids. The ends lost 2 bases at V and 6 bases at J; junction bases unmatched: 11. As DNA, the CDR3 is TGTGCCACCAGTGATTCTAGCGGGAGAAAGTCTTGGCCCGGGGAGCTGTTTTTT. This encodes CATSDSSGRKSWPGELFF.

This clonotype was picked up many times. The chain has TRBV28 and TRBJ2-7, with TRBD1 matching over 11 bases. V dropped 6 bases and J dropped 3; count of bases not matched to a gene: 7. The CDR3 has 15 amino acids. The germline CDR1 and CDR2 sequences are MDHEN and SYDVKM. The CDR3 here is CASRVTGTGGYEQYF. CDR3 coding DNA: TGTGCCAGCAGGGTTACCGGGACAGGGGGCTACGAGCAGTACTTC.

Ten or more counts support this clonotype. This chain connects TRBV6-1 to TRBJ2-5; 8 nucleotides agree with TRBD2. Germline V CDR1 and CDR2: MNHNS, SASEGT. This CDR3 region has 15 residues. V trimming: 5 bases; J trimming: 0 bases; junction bases outside the gene matches: 5. The CDR3 loop reads CASSYKRENQETQYF. CDR3 DNA: TGTGCCAGCAGTTATAAGCGGGAGAACCAAGAGACCCAGTACTTC.

Comment on this clonotype: A read error may explain this, as a much larger clone is one base away. CDR3 protein: CASSLQRARYGYTF. Written as DNA, the CDR3 is TGTGCCAGCAGTCTCCAGAGGGCGCGATATGGCTACACCTTC. The chain recombines TRBV28 with TRBJ1-2; D not certain. This CDR3 comprises 14 residues. From germline, CDR1 is MDHEN and CDR2 SYDVKM. The germline V and J ends were trimmed by 5 bases and 5 bases, with 15 bases remaining between them.

This clonotype was found a few times. The CDR3 carries no conserved terminal phenylalanine or tryptophan, so it likely arises from a read error. J is TRBJ1-2 and V is TRBV14; D ambiguous. The CDR3 consists of 13 residues. Germline V gene sequence: CDR1 SGHDN, CDR2 FVKESK. Trimming left V 4 bases short and J 2 bases short, with 8 bases between. The CDR3 bases are TGTGCCAGCAGCCCCCAGAACAACTATGGCTACACCCTC. Translated, it gives CASSPQNNYGYTL.

This clonotype was picked up many times. The chain joins TRBV28 to TRBJ2-1, with D uncertain. The germline CDR1 and CDR2 sequences are MDHEN and SYDVKM. There are 15 residues in the CDR3. The V end lost 5 bases, the J end lost 0 bases, and 11 bases lay between the germline ends. CDR3 DNA: TGTGCCAGCAGTCCCTATCAGAGCTCCTACAATGAGCAGTTCTTC. Translated: CASSPYQSSYNEQFF.

This clonotype was seen at least ten times. The chain carries TRBV12-3 or TRBV12-4 and TRBJ2-4, with D unresolved. The CDR3 is made up of 13 amino acids. V was shortened by 8 bases and J by 0 bases, with 8 bases between the two germline ends. CDR3 DNA sequence: TGTGCCAGCGGTGACACAGCCAAAAACATTCAGTACTTC. Protein sequence: CASGDTAKNIQYF.

This clonotype has a count of ten or more. V gene TRBV28 combines with J gene TRBJ2-5; tentatively, D is TRBD2 (5 bases). The germline gives CDR1 MDHEN, CDR2 SYDVKM. The V end lost 0 bases, the J end lost 3 bases, and 14 bases lay between the germline ends. This CDR3 comprises 16 residues. CDR3 loop: CASSLWGVPAEETQYF. For the CDR3, the DNA is TGTGCCAGCAGTTTATGGGGAGTCCCGGCGGAAGAGACCCAGTACTTC.